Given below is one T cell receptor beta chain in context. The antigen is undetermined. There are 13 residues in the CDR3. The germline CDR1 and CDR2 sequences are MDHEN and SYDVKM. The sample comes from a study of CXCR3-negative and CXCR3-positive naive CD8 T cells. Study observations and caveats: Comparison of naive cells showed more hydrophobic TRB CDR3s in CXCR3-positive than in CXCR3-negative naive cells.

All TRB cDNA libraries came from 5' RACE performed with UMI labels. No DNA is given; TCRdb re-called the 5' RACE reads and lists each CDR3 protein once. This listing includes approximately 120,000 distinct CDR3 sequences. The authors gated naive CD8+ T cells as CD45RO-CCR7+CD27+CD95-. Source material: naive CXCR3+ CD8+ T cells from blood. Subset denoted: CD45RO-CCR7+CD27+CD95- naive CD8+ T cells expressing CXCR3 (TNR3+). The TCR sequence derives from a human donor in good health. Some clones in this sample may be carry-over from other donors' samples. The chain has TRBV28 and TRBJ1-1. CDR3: CASSLLQRTEAFF.